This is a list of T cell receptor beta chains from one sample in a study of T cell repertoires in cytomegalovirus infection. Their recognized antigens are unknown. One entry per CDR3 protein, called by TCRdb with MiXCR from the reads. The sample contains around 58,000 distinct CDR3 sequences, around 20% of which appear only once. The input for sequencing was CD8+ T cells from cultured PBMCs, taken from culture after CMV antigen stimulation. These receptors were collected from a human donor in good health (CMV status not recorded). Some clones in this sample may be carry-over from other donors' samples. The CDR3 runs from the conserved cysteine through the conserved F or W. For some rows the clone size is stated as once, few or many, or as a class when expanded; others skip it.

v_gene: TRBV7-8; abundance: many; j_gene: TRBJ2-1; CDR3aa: CASSLVMGLAGLNEQFF
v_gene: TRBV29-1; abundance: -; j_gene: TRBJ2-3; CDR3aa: CSVQQGSSTDTQYF
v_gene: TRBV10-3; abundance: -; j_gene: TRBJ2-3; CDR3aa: CAISEGRDQTDTQYF
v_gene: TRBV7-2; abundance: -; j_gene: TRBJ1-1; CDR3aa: CASSGNRGMATEAFF
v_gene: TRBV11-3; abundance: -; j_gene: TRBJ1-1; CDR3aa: CASSLIEGTEAFF
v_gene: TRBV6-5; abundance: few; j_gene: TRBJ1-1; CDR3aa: CASSYNLMNTEAFF
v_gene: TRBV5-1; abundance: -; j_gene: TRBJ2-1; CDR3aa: CASSSFGQGAIEQFF
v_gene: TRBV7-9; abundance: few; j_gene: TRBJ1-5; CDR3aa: CASSLMDNQPQHF
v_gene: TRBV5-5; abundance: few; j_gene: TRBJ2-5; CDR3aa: CASSFLRGQETQYF
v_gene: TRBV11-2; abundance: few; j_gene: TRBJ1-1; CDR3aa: CASSPPLLNTEAFF
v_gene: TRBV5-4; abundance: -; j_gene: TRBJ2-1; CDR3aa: CASSLEVNEQFF
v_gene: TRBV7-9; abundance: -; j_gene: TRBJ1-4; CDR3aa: CASSPYFGATNEKLFF
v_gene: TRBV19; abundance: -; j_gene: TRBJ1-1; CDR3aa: CASTLGQGATEAFF
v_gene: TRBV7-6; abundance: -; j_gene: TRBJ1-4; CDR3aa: CASSLRGGGEKLFF
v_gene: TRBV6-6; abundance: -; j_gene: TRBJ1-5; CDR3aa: CASSYSTGHQPQHF
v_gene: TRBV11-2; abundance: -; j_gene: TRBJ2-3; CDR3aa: CASSLGLAGSTDTQYF
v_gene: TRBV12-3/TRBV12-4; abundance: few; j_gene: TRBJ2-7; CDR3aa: CASSFNSGVFEQYF
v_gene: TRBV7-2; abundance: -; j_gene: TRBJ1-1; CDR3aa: CASSLKDRGYTEAFF
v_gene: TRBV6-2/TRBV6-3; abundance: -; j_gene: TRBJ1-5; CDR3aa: CASSYTKSGVSNQPQHF
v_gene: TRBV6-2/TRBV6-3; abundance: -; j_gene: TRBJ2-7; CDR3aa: CASSLQVLNEQYF
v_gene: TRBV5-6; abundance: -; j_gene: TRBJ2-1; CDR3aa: CASSLLSAGAYNEQFF
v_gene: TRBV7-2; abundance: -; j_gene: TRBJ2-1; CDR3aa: CASSLAGSSWGEQFF
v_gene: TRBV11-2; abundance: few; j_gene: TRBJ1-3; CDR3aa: CASSLPGSGNTIYF
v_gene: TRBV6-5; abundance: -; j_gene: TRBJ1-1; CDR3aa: CASSYSIEAGEAFF
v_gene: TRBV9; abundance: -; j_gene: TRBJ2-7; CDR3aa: CASSVEDNYEQYF
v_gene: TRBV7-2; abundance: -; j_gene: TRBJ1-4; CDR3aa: CASSLVGEKLFF
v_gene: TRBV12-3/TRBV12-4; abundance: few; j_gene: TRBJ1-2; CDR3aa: CASSLSQGERGYTF
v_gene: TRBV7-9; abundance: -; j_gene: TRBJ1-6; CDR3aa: CASSLGAAGYNSPLHF
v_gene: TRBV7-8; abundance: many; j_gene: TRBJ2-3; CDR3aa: CASSPQRLAGGDTQYF
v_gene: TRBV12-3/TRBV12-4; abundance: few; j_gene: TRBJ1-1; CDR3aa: CASSLGTMNTEAFF
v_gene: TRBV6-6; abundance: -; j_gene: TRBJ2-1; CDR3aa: CASSRGNTEQFF
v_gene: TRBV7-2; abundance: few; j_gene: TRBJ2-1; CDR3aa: CASSLVSLAGGSSPSSYNEQFF
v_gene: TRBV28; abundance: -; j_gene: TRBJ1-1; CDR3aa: CASSSVRGRDTEAFF
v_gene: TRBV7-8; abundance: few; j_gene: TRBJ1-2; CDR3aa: CASSPRPGLNVGYTF
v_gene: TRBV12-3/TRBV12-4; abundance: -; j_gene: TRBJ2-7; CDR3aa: CASSPPSTYYEQYF
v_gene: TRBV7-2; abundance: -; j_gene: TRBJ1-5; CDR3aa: CASSDYSPQSEPQHF
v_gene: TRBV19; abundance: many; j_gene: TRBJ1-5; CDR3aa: CASSIVQTPNQPQHF
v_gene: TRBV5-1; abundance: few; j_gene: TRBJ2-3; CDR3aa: CASSLGTSGGRADTQYF
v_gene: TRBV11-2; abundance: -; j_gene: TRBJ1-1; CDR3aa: CASSSVEGRNTEAFF
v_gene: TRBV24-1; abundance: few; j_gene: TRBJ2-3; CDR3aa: CATSDSSTALSTDTQYF
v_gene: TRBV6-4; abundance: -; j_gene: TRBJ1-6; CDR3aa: CASRTGQVNSPLHF